What follows describes a single TCR beta chain. This CDR3 contains 14 residues. Per the germline V gene, CDR1 is MNHEY and CDR2 is SVGAGI. The V gene lost 6 bases and the J gene lost 9 bases, with 18 bases spanning the gap. This record comes from a study of Ad26.COV2.S vaccination and SARS-CoV-2 variants. Profiling relied on immunoSEQ multiplex PCR, and the TCRdb table lists in-frame clones only, not all of them. The sample has a few hundred thousand clones, roughly 90% seen once. Treatment here: about 20 received Ad26.COV2.S at low or high dose, single or two shots; about 5 received placebo; per-sample allocation not given. Sampling was performed 63 days after the first vaccine or placebo injection.

The origin of this receptor is a person aged 18 to 59 who received the Ad26.COV2.S COVID-19 vaccine or a placebo. Source: peripheral blood, taken in a trial of Ad26.COV2.S vaccine versus placebo. This rearrangement joins TRBV6-5 to TRBJ1-5; no definite D call. The CDR3 loop is CASSQDGSMRPQHF. In nucleotides, the CDR3 is TGTGCCAGCAGCCAAGACGGATCCATGAGGCCCCAGCATTTT.